This TCR beta chain was recovered during a study of cytomegalovirus exposure and HLA in healthy donors. This clone was detected a few times. The primer mix had 60 Vbeta and 13 Jbeta primers. TCRdb's copy holds only in-frame clones and misses some; the assay was immunoSEQ multiplex PCR. The table shows approximately 150,000 clones, with over 60% occurring only once. This sequence originates from a man aged 40-49 years in good health and CMV-seronegative. Input material: PBMCs.

Written as DNA, the CDR3 is TGTGCCTGGAACAATCCTTTTGCGGGGGCAATCTATGGCTACACCTTC. Amino acid sequence: CAWNNPFAGAIYGYTF. The rearrangement joins TRBV30 to TRBJ1-2; a weak D match, TRBD1 (6 bases). V dropped 4 bases and J dropped 4 bases, with 22 bases sitting between them. The germline V gene has CDR1 GTSNPN and CDR2 SVGIG (reference sequence). The CDR3 loop spans 16 amino acids.